Presented here are 30 T cell receptor beta chains from one specimen sequenced in a study of cytomegalovirus exposure and HLA in healthy donors. The PCR ran on 60 Vbeta and 13 Jbeta primers. Repertoires were generated with immunoSEQ multiplex PCR, while TCRdb's copy carries only in-frame clones and drops some. The sample has approximately 160,000 clones, more than 70% seen once; the top ten hold 0.38%. What was sequenced was PBMCs. Receptors were obtained from a boy aged 2-15 years in good health and CMV-seronegative.

J is TRBJ2-7 and V is TRBV13; 8 bases match TRBD1. Unmatched junction bases numbered 7, after V lost 5 bases and J lost 1 base. The CDR3 sequence is 15 residues long. Germline CDR1 PRHDT, CDR2 FYEKMQ (reference sequence). The CDR3 coding sequence is TGTGCCAGCAGCCCCGGACAGGGTCCTTCCTACGAGCAGTACTTC. Translating gives CASSPGQGPSYEQYF.

J is TRBJ2-7 and V is TRBV10-2; TRBD2 aligns across 9 bases. V shed 5 bases and J 2 bases; nucleotides not matched to a gene: 4. This CDR3 is 14 amino acids long. Germline loops: CDR1 WSHSY, CDR2 SAAADI. The CDR3 loop reads CASSPAGGTYEQYF. CDR3 DNA sequence: TGCGCCAGCAGTCCGGCGGGAGGGACCTACGAGCAGTACTTC.

CDR3 in DNA: TGCGCCAGCAGCCCAGGACTAGCGGGAGTCCAAGAGACCCAGTACTTC. It specifies CASSPGLAGVQETQYF. The chain combines TRBV5-1 with TRBJ2-5; 13 bases align to TRBD2. The CDR3 runs to 16 residues. The germline CDR1 and CDR2 sequences are SGHRS and YFSETQ. V was clipped by 4 bases and J by 1 base; unmatched bases: 4.

The genes are TRBV28 and TRBJ2-3, with a possible D match to TRBD2 (6 bases). Germline CDR1 reads MDHEN; CDR2 reads SYDVKM. Trimming stripped 5 bases from V and 3 bases from J, with 15 bases between. The CDR3 contains 15 residues. The CDR3 region is CASSTSGTVTDTQYF. The CDR3 region has the DNA TGTGCCAGCAGTACATCCGGGACTGTGACAGATACGCAGTATTTT.

This clone came up once. J is TRBJ1-2 and V is TRBV7-9; 7 bases are shared with TRBD1. The germline CDR1 and CDR2 sequences are SEHNR and FQNEAQ (reference sequence). Trimming at V came to 5 bases and at J to 3 bases, leaving 15 bases not matched to a gene. The CDR3 sequence is 17 residues long. The CDR3 DNA sequence: TGTGCCAGCAGCGAGAGGGACAGCGACCCCAACCACTATGGCTACACCTTC. Protein sequence: CASSERDSDPNHYGYTF.

DNA for the CDR3: TGTGCCAGCAGTTACTCTCGGGGGGTTGTGGACTACGAGCAGTACTTC. It is translated as CASSYSRGVVDYEQYF. The J gene is TRBJ2-5, the V gene TRBV6-5; 7 positions match TRBD2. The last part of the DNA fits TRBJ2-7 better; the J call may be wrong. Germline V gene data show CDR1 as MNHEY and CDR2 as SVGAGI. This CDR3 has 16 amino acids.

This clone was seen just once. CDR3 coding DNA: TGTGCCAGTAACCCGGGCAGGGTACCCTACGAGCAGTACTTC. It is translated as CASNPGRVPYEQYF. J is TRBJ2-7 and V is TRBV19; TRBD1 might be the D (5 bases). The CDR3 runs 14 residues. The V end lost 7 bases, the J end lost 2 bases, and 15 bases lay between the germline ends. The V gene's germline CDR1 is LNHDA and CDR2 SQIVND (reference sequence).

The chain uses TRBV18 and TRBJ2-3; the D is unclear. This CDR3 contains 17 residues. Germline CDR1 reads KGHSH; CDR2 reads LQKENI. Trimming shortened V by 1 base and J by 4 bases, and 18 bases separated the two germline ends. The CDR3 nucleotides are TGTGCCAGCTCACCACGGGTAGAGTATTACGAGGCAGATACGCAGTATTTT. This codes for CASSPRVEYYEADTQYF.

The chain joins TRBV5-4 to TRBJ2-1; 13 nucleotides line up with TRBD2. The trim removed 4 bases at V and 2 bases at J, leaving 6 bases unmatched. Per germline, CDR1 SGHNT and CDR2 YYREEE (reference sequence). This CDR3 is 17 amino acids long. The CDR3 sequence: CASSPGLAGLPYNEQFF. CDR3 bases: TGTGCCAGCAGCCCGGGACTAGCGGGGTTGCCCTACAATGAGCAGTTCTTC. Supplemented by reference TRBV5-4 and TRBJ2-1, the full variable domain reads ETGVTQSPTHLIKTRGQQVTLRCSSQSGHNTVSWYQQALGQGPQFIFQYYREEENGRGNFPPRFSGLQFPNYSSELNVNALELDDSALYLCASSPGLAGLPYNEQFFGPGTRLTVL.

This clone was seen a single time. The chain has TRBV19 and TRBJ1-5, with D possibly TRBD1 on 5 matching bases. Trimming cost V 6 bases and J 4 bases, with 10 bases left between them. The CDR3 is 13 residues long. Germline V CDR1 and CDR2: LNHDA, SQIVND (reference sequence). The CDR3 DNA sequence: TGTGCCAGTAGACCCCAGGGAAATCAGCCCCAGCATTTT. The encoded protein is CASRPQGNQPQHF.

The V call is TRBV14, the J call TRBJ1-2; a weak D match, TRBD1 (5 bases). V lost 0 bases and J lost 5, with 16 bases in between. CDR3 size: 16 residues. Per germline, CDR1 SGHDN and CDR2 FVKESK. In DNA form, the CDR3 reads TGTGCCAGCAGCCAAGATTCCCGGCCGGGGGAATATGGCTACACCTTC. Translating it yields CASSQDSRPGEYGYTF.

This chain connects TRBV19 to TRBJ1-2; 10 positions match TRBD1. Germline V lookup: CDR1 LNHDA, CDR2 SQIVND (reference sequence). The ends lost 7 bases at V and 7 bases at J; junction bases unmatched: 6. This CDR3 is built from 13 residues. This chain's CDR3 is CASTLGQGIGYTF. CDR3 DNA sequence: TGTGCCAGTACCCTGGGACAGGGGATTGGCTACACCTTC.

In this sample, this clone turned up once. The chain couples TRBV15 to TRBJ2-7; D is possibly TRBD2 (5 bases). Trimming pared 0 bases from V and 2 bases from J, leaving 8 bases between. The CDR3 spans 14 residues. From germline, CDR1 is LNHNV and CDR2 YYDKDF (reference sequence). The CDR3 reads CATSRDEGPYEQYF. CDR3 sequence (DNA): TGTGCCACCAGCAGAGATGAGGGCCCCTACGAGCAGTACTTC.

This chain links TRBV21-1 with TRBJ1-4; the table's TRBD1 call for D was not verified on the DNA. TRBV21-1 is designated a pseudogene. CDR3 length: 17 amino acids. For the CDR3, the DNA is TGTGCCAGCAGCAAAGCGGGGACAGGGGGCCCTAATGAAAAACTGTTTTTT. Translating it yields CASSKAGTGGPNEKLFF.

J is TRBJ1-2 and V is TRBV30; 8 positions agree with TRBD1. V dropped 3 bases and J dropped 4; count of bases not matched to a gene: 4. In germline, CDR1 is GTSNPN, CDR2 SVGIG (reference sequence). The CDR3 is 13 residues long. The CDR3 DNA reads as TGTGCCTGGAGCGCGACAGGGGCCTATGGCTACACCTTC. It is translated as CAWSATGAYGYTF.

The chain joins TRBV7-2 to TRBJ2-7; 7 nucleotides line up with TRBD1. The V gene's germline CDR1 is SGHTA and CDR2 FQGNSA. The CDR3 spans 15 residues. V trimming: 1 base; J trimming: 3 bases; junction bases outside the gene matches: 6. In DNA, the CDR3 is TGTGCCAGCAGCTTAGAAGGGGACAGTCGCTACGAGCAGTACTTC. Translating gives CASSLEGDSRYEQYF.

The rearrangement joins TRBV30 to TRBJ1-5; 10 bases agree with TRBD1. The CDR3 loop spans 15 amino acids. Germline trimming cut 1 base from V and 7 bases from J; bases unmatched to any gene: 7. From germline, CDR1 is GTSNPN and CDR2 SVGIG (reference sequence). CDR3 nucleotides: TGTGCCTGGAGTGACGGACAGGGGGTTCGACAGCCCCAGCATTTT. It translates to CAWSDGQGVRQPQHF.

This clone has just one count. The V call is TRBV18, the J call TRBJ2-2, with a weak D call TRBD2 (5 bases). The CDR3 is made up of 12 amino acids. Germline V lookup: CDR1 KGHSH, CDR2 LQKENI. With 5 bases removed from V and 7 bases from J, the gap between germline ends came to 8 bases. The CDR3 reads CASSLRVGELFF. In DNA, the CDR3 is TGTGCCAGCTCATTGAGGGTCGGGGAGCTGTTTTTT.

The chain carries TRBV5-4 and TRBJ2-5; D is ambiguous. The ends were cut back, 7 bases at V and 5 bases at J, with 15 bases in the middle. Looked up from germline, CDR1 is SGHNT and CDR2 is YYREEE (reference sequence). The CDR3 consists of 13 residues. The CDR3, as DNA: TGTGCCAGCGGTGGTGTGTCTACGGAGACCCAGTACTTC. Protein product: CASGGVSTETQYF.

This clone was detected once. This chain links TRBV27 with TRBJ1-5; TRBD1 is a possible D gene (6 bases). V lost 2 bases and J lost 5, with 13 bases in between. Per germline, CDR1 MNHEY and CDR2 SMNVEV (reference sequence). The CDR3 covers 15 residues. CDR3 loop: CASSLGRGSDQPQHF. In nucleotides, the CDR3 is TGTGCCAGCAGTTTAGGCAGGGGATCCGATCAGCCCCAGCATTTT.

V gene TRBV5-4 combines with J gene TRBJ2-1; 10 nucleotides agree with TRBD2. The germline V gene encodes CDR1 SGHNT and CDR2 YYREEE (reference sequence). This CDR3 has 15 residues. V lost 5 bases, J lost 4 bases, and 6 bases stayed unmatched. For the CDR3, the DNA is TGTGCCAGCAGTCCAACTAGCGGGGATTACAATGAGCAGTTCTTC. Translating gives CASSPTSGDYNEQFF.

CDR3 DNA: TGTGCCAGCAGTTTACTCGCCGGCAGAGGCTCCTATGGCTACACCTTC. Its translation: CASSLLAGRGSYGYTF. V is TRBV27 and J is TRBJ1-2; no clear D gene. Per the germline V gene, CDR1 is MNHEY and CDR2 is SMNVEV (reference sequence). Between the trimmed V and J ends, which lost 2 bases and 4 bases, there was a span of 17 bases. The CDR3 extends over 16 amino acids.

The chain combines TRBV4-2 with TRBJ2-7, with 13 positions matching TRBD2. Germline CDR1 is LGHNA and CDR2 is YNFKEQ. V lost 0 bases, J lost 6 bases, and 5 bases stayed unmatched. This CDR3 has 16 amino acids. CDR3 loop: CASSQDRTSGRTEQYF. The CDR3 DNA reads as TGTGCCAGCAGCCAAGATCGGACTAGCGGGAGAACCGAGCAGTACTTC.

The chain couples TRBV2 to TRBJ2-2; TRBD2 matches 10 bases. The CDR3 consists of 15 residues. Germline-derived CDR1 and CDR2 are SNHLY and FYNNEI. J gave up 3 bases and V 4 bases, and 2 bases lay outside the gene matches. The CDR3, as DNA: TGTGCCAGCAGTGTTCTAGCGGGAGACACCGGGGAGCTGTTTTTT. Its protein is CASSVLAGDTGELFF.

This clone appeared a single time. J is TRBJ2-3 and V is TRBV7-6, with D tentatively TRBD1 (5 bases). The CDR3 is 14 amino acids. Germline CDR1 is SGHVS and CDR2 is FNYEAQ. V dropped 3 bases and J dropped 1 base, with 8 bases sitting between them. As DNA, the CDR3 is TGTGCCAGCAGCTTGATAGGGGGCACAGATACGCAGTATTTT. Protein product: CASSLIGGTDTQYF.

V usage is TRBV28 and J usage is TRBJ1-5, with 7 nucleotides matching TRBD1. The length of the CDR3 is 15 residues. Germline CDR1 and CDR2: MDHEN and SYDVKM. V gave up 2 bases and J gave up 4 bases; unmatched junction bases: 5. The CDR3 coding sequence is TGTGCCAGCAGTTTAGGGGGGACAGATAATCAGCCCCAGCATTTT. Translated: CASSLGGTDNQPQHF.

The V and J genes are TRBV9 and TRBJ2-5; 7 positions agree with TRBD1. Germline values: CDR1 SGDLS, CDR2 YYNGEE. Trimming removed 1 base from V and 3 bases from J; junction bases left unmatched: 0. The CDR3 runs to 13 residues. CDR3 sequence: CASSVTGEETQYF. The CDR3 DNA reads as TGTGCCAGCAGCGTAACAGGGGAAGAGACCCAGTACTTC.

The CDR3 sequence is CASSADRTLRGQETQYF. The CDR3 DNA is TGTGCCAGCAGTGCAGACAGGACGCTACGAGGGCAAGAGACCCAGTACTTC. This chain links TRBV25-1 with TRBJ2-5; D is perhaps TRBD1 (6 bases). Germline V gives CDR1 MGHDK, CDR2 SYGVNS. The CDR3 runs to 17 residues. V shed 4 bases and J shed 2 bases, with 20 bases lying between them. Variable domain in full (rest from reference TRBV25-1 and TRBJ2-5): EADIYQTPRYLVIGTGKKITLECSQTMGHDKMYWYQQDPGMELHLIHYSYGVNSTEKGDLSSESTVSRIRTEHFPLTLESARPSHTSQYLCASSADRTLRGQETQYFGPGTRLLVL.

This chain connects TRBV12-5 to TRBJ1-1; 7 bases are a match to TRBD1. The CDR3 spans 17 residues. The ends lost 0 bases at V and 1 base at J; junction bases unmatched: 8. Germline V gives CDR1 LGHNT, CDR2 FRNRAP. This chain's CDR3 is CASGLVLGGGANTEAFF. For the CDR3, the DNA is TGTGCTAGTGGTTTGGTACTCGGAGGGGGCGCGAACACTGAAGCTTTCTTT.

The rearrangement links TRBV5-6 to TRBJ2-7; 8 nucleotides line up with TRBD2. Germline V gene lookup returns CDR1 SGHDT and CDR2 YYEEEE. Trimming took 4 bases from V and 5 from J; bases not matched to a gene: 11. The CDR3 runs to 15 residues. CDR3 nucleotides: TGTGCCAGCAGCAAGGAAGTGGGACTAGACCACGAGCAGTACTTC. Its protein product is CASSKEVGLDHEQYF.